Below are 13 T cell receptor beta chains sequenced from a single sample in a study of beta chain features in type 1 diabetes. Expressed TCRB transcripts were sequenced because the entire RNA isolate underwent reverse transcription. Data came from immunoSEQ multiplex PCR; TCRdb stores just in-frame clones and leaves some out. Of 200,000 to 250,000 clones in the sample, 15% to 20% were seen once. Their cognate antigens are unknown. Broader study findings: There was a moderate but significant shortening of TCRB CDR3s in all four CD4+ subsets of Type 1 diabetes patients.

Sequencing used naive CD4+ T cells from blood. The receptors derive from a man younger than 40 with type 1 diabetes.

The CDR3 DNA is TGTGCCAGCAGAGAGTCAAACCTCTCCTACGAGCAGTACTTC. Protein sequence: CASRESNLSYEQYF. The rearrangement links TRBV6-1 to TRBJ2-7; no clear D gene. Between the trimmed V and J ends, which lost 6 bases and 0 bases, there was a span of 12 bases. The V gene's germline CDR1 is MNHNS and CDR2 SASEGT. The length of the CDR3 is 14 residues.

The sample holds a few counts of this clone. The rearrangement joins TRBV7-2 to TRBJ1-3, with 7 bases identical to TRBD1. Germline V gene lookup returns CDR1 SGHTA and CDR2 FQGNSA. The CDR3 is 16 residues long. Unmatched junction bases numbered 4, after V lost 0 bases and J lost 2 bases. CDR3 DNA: TGTGCCAGCAGCTTAGCTGGGACAGTCCCTGGAAACACCATATATTTT. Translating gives CASSLAGTVPGNTIYF.

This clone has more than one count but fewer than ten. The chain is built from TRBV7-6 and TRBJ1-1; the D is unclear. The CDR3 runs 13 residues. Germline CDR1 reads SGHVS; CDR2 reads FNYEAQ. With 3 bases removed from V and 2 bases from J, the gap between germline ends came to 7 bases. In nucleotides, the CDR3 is TGTGCCAGCAGCTTCCAATTCAACACTGAAGCTTTCTTT. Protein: CASSFQFNTEAFF.

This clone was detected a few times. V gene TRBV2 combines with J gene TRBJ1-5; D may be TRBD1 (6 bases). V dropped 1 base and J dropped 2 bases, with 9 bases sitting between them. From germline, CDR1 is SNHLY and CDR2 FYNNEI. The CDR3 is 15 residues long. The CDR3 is CASSEVGHGNQPQHF. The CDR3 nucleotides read TGTGCCAGCAGTGAAGTGGGACATGGCAATCAGCCCCAGCATTTT.

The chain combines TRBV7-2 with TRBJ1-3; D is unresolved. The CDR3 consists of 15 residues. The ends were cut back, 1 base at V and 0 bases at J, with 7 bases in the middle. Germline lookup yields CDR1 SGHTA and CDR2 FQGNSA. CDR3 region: CASSLDSLSGNTIYF. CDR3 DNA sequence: TGTGCCAGCAGCTTAGACAGCCTCTCTGGAAACACCATATATTTT.

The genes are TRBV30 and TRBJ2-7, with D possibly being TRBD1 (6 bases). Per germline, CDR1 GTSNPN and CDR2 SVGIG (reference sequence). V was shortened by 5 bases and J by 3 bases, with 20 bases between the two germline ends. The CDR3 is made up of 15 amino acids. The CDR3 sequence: CAWGGYRDTYYEQYF. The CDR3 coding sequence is TGTGCCTGGGGAGGTTACAGGGACACATACTACGAGCAGTACTTC.

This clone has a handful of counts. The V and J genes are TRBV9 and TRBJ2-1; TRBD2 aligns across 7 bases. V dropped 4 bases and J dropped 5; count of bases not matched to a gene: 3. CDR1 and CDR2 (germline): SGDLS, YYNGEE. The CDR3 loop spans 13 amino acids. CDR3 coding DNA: TGTGCCAGCAGCAGGGAGGGGAACAATGAGCAGTTCTTC. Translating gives CASSREGNNEQFF.

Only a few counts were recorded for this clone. In DNA form, the CDR3 reads TGTGCCAGCAGCCAAGATGGGTTGCGCGGGAGAAGGAGAAATGAGCAGTTCTTC. This encodes CASSQDGLRGRRRNEQFF. The rearrangement joins TRBV4-2 to TRBJ2-1; 7 bases are shared with TRBD2. Germline V gene sequence: CDR1 LGHNA, CDR2 YNFKEQ. V trimming: 0 bases; J trimming: 7 bases; junction bases outside the gene matches: 15. CDR3 length equals 18 residues.

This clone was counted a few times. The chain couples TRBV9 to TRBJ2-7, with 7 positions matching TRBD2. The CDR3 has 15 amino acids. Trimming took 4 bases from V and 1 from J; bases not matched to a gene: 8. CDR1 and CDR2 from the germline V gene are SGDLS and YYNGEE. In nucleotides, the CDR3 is TGTGCCAGCAGCCCCTCGGGGACTACTTCCTACGAGCAGTACTTC. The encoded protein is CASSPSGTTSYEQYF.

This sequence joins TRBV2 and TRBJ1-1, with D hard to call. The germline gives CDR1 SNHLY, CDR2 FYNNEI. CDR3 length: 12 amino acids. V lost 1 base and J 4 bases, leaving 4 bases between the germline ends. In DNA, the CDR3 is TGTGCCAGCAGTGAAGGTGGCACTGAAGCTTTCTTT. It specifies CASSEGGTEAFF.

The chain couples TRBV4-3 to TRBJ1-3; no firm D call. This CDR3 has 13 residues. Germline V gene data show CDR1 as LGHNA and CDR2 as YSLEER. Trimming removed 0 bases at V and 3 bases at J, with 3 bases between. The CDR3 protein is CASSQEGGNTIYF. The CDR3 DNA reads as TGCGCCAGCAGCCAAGAAGGTGGAAACACCATATATTTT.

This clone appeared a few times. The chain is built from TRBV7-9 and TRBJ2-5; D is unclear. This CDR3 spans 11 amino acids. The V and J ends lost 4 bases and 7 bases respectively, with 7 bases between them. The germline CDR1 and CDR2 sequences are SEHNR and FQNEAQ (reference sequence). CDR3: CASSSPRTQYF. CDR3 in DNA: TGTGCCAGCAGCTCCCCCCGGACCCAGTACTTC.

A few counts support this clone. For the CDR3, the DNA is TGTGCCTGGAGTGCTCAAGGCAATCAGCCCCAGCATTTT. Encoded protein: CAWSAQGNQPQHF. V and J are TRBV30 and TRBJ1-5; the D is unclear. Trimming removed 1 base from V and 2 bases from J, with 6 bases in between. The CDR3 consists of 13 residues. The germline V gene has CDR1 GTSNPN and CDR2 SVGIG (reference sequence).